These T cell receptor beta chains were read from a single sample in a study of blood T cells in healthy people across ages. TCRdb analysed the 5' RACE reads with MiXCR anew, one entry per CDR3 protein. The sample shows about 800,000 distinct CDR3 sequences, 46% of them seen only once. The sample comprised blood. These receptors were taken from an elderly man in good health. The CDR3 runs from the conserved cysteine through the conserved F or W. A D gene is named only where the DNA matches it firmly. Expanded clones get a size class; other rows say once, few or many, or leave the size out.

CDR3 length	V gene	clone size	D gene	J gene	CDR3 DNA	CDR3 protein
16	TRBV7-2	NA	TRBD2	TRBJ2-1	TGTGCCAGCAGCCCCTCCGCTAGCGGGAGACCCAATGAGCAGTTCTTC	CASSPSASGRPNEQFF
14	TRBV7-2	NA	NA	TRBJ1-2	TGTGCCTGCAGCTCGGGACTGCCTATCTATGGCTACACCTTC	CACSSGLPIYGYTF
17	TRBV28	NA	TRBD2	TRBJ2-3	TGTGCCAGCAGTATGGGGCCTAGCGGGAGTACCACAGATACGCAGTATTTT	CASSMGPSGSTTDTQYF
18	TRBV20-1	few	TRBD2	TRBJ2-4	TGCAGTGCTAGCCCGTGGACTAGCGGGGACGTAGCCAAAAACATTCAGTACTTC	CSASPWTSGDVAKNIQYF
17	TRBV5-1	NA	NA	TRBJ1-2	TGCGCCAGCAGCTTAACCGGGACGACGTACGTGGAGGGTGGCTACACCTTC	CASSLTGTTYVEGGYTF
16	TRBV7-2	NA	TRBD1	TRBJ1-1	TGTGCCAGCAGCACCCGGGACAGGGGTATGAACACTGAAGCTTTCTTT	CASSTRDRGMNTEAFF
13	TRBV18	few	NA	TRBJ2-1	TGTGCCAGCTCACCAATGGCCCAGAATGAGCAGTTCTTC	CASSPMAQNEQFF
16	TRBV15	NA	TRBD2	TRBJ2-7	TGTGCCACCAGCAGAAGCCGGACTAGCGGTTCCTACGAGCAGTACTTC	CATSRSRTSGSYEQYF
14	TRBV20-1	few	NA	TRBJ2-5	TGCAGTGCTAGAGCCAGACTCGCCCAAGAGACCCAGTACTTC	CSARARLAQETQYF
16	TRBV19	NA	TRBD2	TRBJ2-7	TGTGCCAGTTTTGGACTAGCGGGAGGGGGGATCTACGAGCAGTACTTC	CASFGLAGGGIYEQYF